Below, one TCR beta chain is given with its context. What it recognizes is unknown. This sample was taken from a study of T cells in Graves' hyperthyroidism and ophthalmopathy. Study findings and constraints: Most thyroid clonotypes that were expanded above 0.001 also turned up in blood.

Amplification of TCR beta CDR3 regions used RNA as the template. Initially, a first-round RT-PCR of the TCR CDR3 employed the HTBI primer set. TCRdb processed the multiplex PCR reads anew with MiXCR; each CDR3 protein has one entry. The sample gives 350,000 to 450,000 distinct CDR3 sequences, around an eighth of which show up once; under 30% is in the top ten. V shed 1 base and J shed 0 bases, with 7 bases lying between them. Germline V CDR1 and CDR2: MGHRA, YSYEKL. The CDR3 sequence is 15 residues long. The diagnoses drew upon clinical symptoms, serum thyroxine and TRAb, thyroid ultrasound and orbital computed tomography.

The chain links TRBV4-1 to TRBJ2-4, with D uncertain. The specimen sequenced was blood. This receptor was taken from a man between 50 and 59 years old with Graves' ophthalmopathy. In DNA, the CDR3 is TGCGCCAGCAGCCAAGGACGGGTAGCCAAAAACATTCAGTACTTC. Protein product: CASSQGRVAKNIQYF.